The clone carrying this TCR beta chain turned up a few times. The data were obtained in a study of patients and donors after allogeneic stem cell transplantation. Germline assignment: CDR1 SEHNR and CDR2 FQNEAQ (reference sequence). V was trimmed by 5 bases and J by 0 bases, leaving 19 bases between them. The CDR3 extends over 17 amino acids. TCRdb called the RT-PCR reads again in MiXCR, with one record for every CDR3 protein. The sample includes around 150,000 distinct CDR3 sequences, over 35% of them seen just once. This TCR came from a human donor who was either an allogeneic HSCT recipient or a stem cell or donor lymphocyte infusion donor (not recorded which). It is not recorded whose cells these are; they may come from a transplant donor. The V call is TRBV7-9, the J call TRBJ1-2, with D possibly being TRBD1 (5 bases). The sample consisted of blood, either unsorted or a sorted T cell fraction (not recorded which). This CDR3 reads CASSQGLAAGPNYGYTF. The CDR3 DNA reads as TGTGCCAGCAGCCAAGGCTTGGCGGCGGGACCTAACTATGGCTACACCTTC.